This T cell receptor (beta chain) appears in the sequencing data of a study of blood T cell repertoires in COVID-19. Background on the study: Researchers got acute and convalescent COVID-19 samples from the United States, Italy and Spain. PBMCs, B-cell-depleted T cells, or T cells were the source of the cDNA or gDNA that made up the material.

The CDR3 has 13 amino acids. V lost 6 bases and J lost 7, with 12 bases in between. As handled by the study authors: Reference gene primer amplification in the assay estimated nucleated cell counts. TCRdb keeps only in-frame clones here, not all; method: immunoSEQ multiplex PCR. V, J and clone size are those of that table, while D and trimming were read from the DNA. Of hundreds of thousands of clones listed, about 82% were seen once; the top ten hold around 3.7%. Material for sequencing was peripheral blood. The clonotype comes from a woman aged 45-60 years with active or convalescent COVID-19. This sequence joins TRBV12-3 or TRBV12-4 and TRBJ2-2; D possibly corresponds to TRBD2 (6 bases). DNA of the CDR3: TGTGCCAGCAGCTCGGGGGTTGGCGGGGAGCTGTTTTTT. This encodes CASSSGVGGELFF.